A selection of T cell receptor beta chains follows, all from one sample in a study of cytomegalovirus exposure and HLA in healthy donors. Using immunoSEQ multiplex PCR, the repertoire was profiled, and TCRdb retains in-frame clones only, with some absent. Here the sample spans 120,000 to 150,000 clones, roughly four fifths being singletons. Sequenced input: PBMCs. The source of these receptors is a human donor in good health. The CDR3 runs from the conserved cysteine through the conserved F or W. D genes are given only for firm matches. Clone size appears in some rows only: once, few, many, or a class for an expanded clone.

clone_size: few; j_call: TRBJ2-5; d_call: .; v_call: TRBV9; cdr3_nt: TGTGCCAGCAGCGCCGGGGCGGGGCCACAAGAGACCCAGTACTTC; cdr3_aa: CASSAGAGPQETQYF
clone_size: few; j_call: TRBJ2-5; d_call: TRBD2; v_call: TRBV19; cdr3_nt: TGTGCCAGTAGTATGAGACTAGCGGGAGGGAGGCAAGAGACCCAGTACTTC; cdr3_aa: CASSMRLAGGRQETQYF
clone_size: .; j_call: TRBJ1-1; d_call: .; v_call: TRBV6-5; cdr3_nt: TGTGCCAGCAGCCCGACAGGGAACACTGAAGCTTTCTTT; cdr3_aa: CASSPTGNTEAFF
clone_size: .; j_call: TRBJ1-5; d_call: .; v_call: TRBV10-3; cdr3_nt: TGTGCCATCAGGGGAGATCAGCCCCAGCATTTT; cdr3_aa: CAIRGDQPQHF
clone_size: .; j_call: TRBJ2-3; d_call: .; v_call: TRBV21-1; cdr3_nt: TGTGCCAGCAGCAAATCCGACAGGTGGTTCCCCGATACGCAGTATTTT; cdr3_aa: CASSKSDRWFPDTQYF
clone_size: .; j_call: TRBJ1-1; d_call: .; v_call: TRBV5-6; cdr3_nt: TGTGCCAGCAGCCTGGACAGGAACACTGAAGCTTTCTTT; cdr3_aa: CASSLDRNTEAFF
clone_size: .; j_call: TRBJ2-4; d_call: .; v_call: TRBV5-1; cdr3_nt: .; cdr3_aa: CASSFFGQGADGRNIQYF
clone_size: .; j_call: TRBJ2-7; d_call: TRBD2; v_call: TRBV11-2; cdr3_nt: TGTGCCCTCTCCGCGGCTAGCGGGAGCTACGAGCAGTACTTC; cdr3_aa: CALSAASGSYEQYF
clone_size: few; j_call: TRBJ2-5; d_call: .; v_call: TRBV7-6; cdr3_nt: TGTGCCAGCAGCTTAGAAGTCACATGGGAGACCCAGTACTTC; cdr3_aa: CASSLEVTWETQYF
clone_size: .; j_call: TRBJ1-3; d_call: .; v_call: TRBV10-3; cdr3_nt: TGTGCCATCAGGACCCCCGGGACACCCATATATTTT; cdr3_aa: CAIRTPGTPIYF
clone_size: few; j_call: TRBJ1-1; d_call: .; v_call: TRBV7-8; cdr3_nt: TGTGCCAGCAGCCCCCGACAGCGCCGGAACACTGAAGCTTTCTTT; cdr3_aa: CASSPRQRRNTEAFF
clone_size: .; j_call: TRBJ2-5; d_call: TRBD2; v_call: TRBV27; cdr3_nt: TGTGCCAGCACCCCCGGGGGGGCGGGGGAGCAGTACTTC; cdr3_aa: CASTPGGAGEQYF
clone_size: once; j_call: TRBJ2-1; d_call: TRBD2; v_call: TRBV9; cdr3_nt: TGTGCCAGCAGCGTTCCTAGCGGGAGCAATGAGCAGTTCTTC; cdr3_aa: CASSVPSGSNEQFF
clone_size: few; j_call: TRBJ2-1; d_call: .; v_call: TRBV6-1; cdr3_nt: TGTGCCAGCACCGAAGTAATCGGGCAGTTCTTC; cdr3_aa: CASTEVIGQFF